The 27 T cell receptor beta chains below were found in one sample sequenced in a study of T cell responses to AZD1222 COVID-19 vaccine. Libraries were prepared by immunoSEQ multiplex PCR; TCRdb keeps only in-frame clonotypes and omits some of them. The repertoire has about 180,000 clones, over 80% of them found once; the top ten carry 3.5% to 4.5%. The sample in question was peripheral blood, obtained 28 days after the second dose of the MenACWY control vaccine. These receptors were collected from an adult who received the MenACWY meningococcal vaccine as a control.

This rearrangement joins TRBV5-8 to TRBJ1-5, with D maybe TRBD1 (5 bases). Germline V CDR1 and CDR2: SGHTS, YDEGEE. The ends were cut back, 10 bases at V and 9 bases at J, with 29 bases in the middle. The length of the CDR3 is 16 residues. CDR3 coding DNA: TGTGCCGGAGAATCTATGGGGGACGGCCAGCAAGGGCCCCAGCATTTT. It specifies CAGESMGDGQQGPQHF.

The V gene is TRBV7-8, the J gene TRBJ1-4, with a possible D match to TRBD1 (6 bases). Germline CDR1 is SGHVS and CDR2 is FQNEAQ. The CDR3 is 14 amino acids. Trimming took off 2 bases at V and 6 bases at J, with 10 bases between the two ends. This CDR3 is CASSLRGAYEKLFF. The CDR3 bases are TGTGCCAGCAGCTTACGGGGGGCGTATGAAAAACTGTTTTTT.

The chain carries TRBV6-5 and TRBJ2-7; maybe TRBD2 (6 bases). Trimming cost V 0 bases and J 4 bases, with 13 bases left between them. The CDR3 loop spans 15 amino acids. Germline V gene data show CDR1 as MNHEY and CDR2 as SVGAGI. In DNA, the CDR3 is TGTGCCAGCAGTTACTCAGGAGGGGTGGGGTACGAGCAGTACTTC. Its protein product is CASSYSGGVGYEQYF.

The chain combines TRBV29-1 with TRBJ2-7, with 11 positions matching TRBD1. Germline lookup yields CDR1 SQVTM and CDR2 ANQGSEA. The CDR3 contains 12 residues. V lost 6 bases to trimming and J lost 5 bases; unmatched junction nucleotides: 3. As DNA, the CDR3 is TGCAGCGTCCGGGACAGGGGGAACGAGCAGTACTTC. This encodes CSVRDRGNEQYF.

The chain is built from TRBV5-1 and TRBJ1-1, with D perhaps matching TRBD1 (6 bases). V gave up 4 bases and J gave up 0 bases, with 22 bases separating them. CDR1 SGHRS and CDR2 YFSETQ come from the germline V gene. The CDR3 runs to 18 residues. For the CDR3, the DNA is TGCGCCAGCAGCCCAGCCGAAAACAGGGATCCAATGAACACTGAAGCTTTCTTT. Encoded protein: CASSPAENRDPMNTEAFF.

The V and J genes are TRBV4-3 and TRBJ2-7; 7 nucleotides match TRBD1. The CDR3 consists of 15 residues. Germline V gene sequence: CDR1 LGHNA, CDR2 YSLEER. Unmatched junction bases numbered 3, after V lost 0 bases and J lost 1 base. CDR3 sequence: CASSQDWDSSYEQYF. DNA for the CDR3: TGCGCCAGCAGCCAAGATTGGGACAGTTCCTACGAGCAGTACTTC.

The V and J genes are TRBV2 and TRBJ1-2; unclear D gene. This CDR3 is 11 amino acids long. The ends were cut back, 4 bases at V and 4 bases at J, with 4 bases in the middle. Looked up from germline, CDR1 is SNHLY and CDR2 is FYNNEI. The CDR3, as DNA: TGTGCCAGCAGTGTCAGCTATGGCTACACCTTC. This sequence encodes CASSVSYGYTF.

The genes are TRBV18 and TRBJ1-3; D unresolved. The germline CDR1 and CDR2 sequences are KGHSH and LQKENI. The CDR3 contains 16 residues. The ends were cut back, 7 bases at V and 2 bases at J, with 18 bases in the middle. As DNA, the CDR3 is TGTGCCAGCTTTGGTGGGCCGCCCGAAGCTGGAAACACCATATATTTT. This codes for CASFGGPPEAGNTIYF.

The gene calls are TRBV10-1 and TRBJ1-2, with a weak D call TRBD1 (5 bases). This CDR3 is 16 amino acids long. V lost 0 bases and J 3 bases, leaving 14 bases between the germline ends. Germline V gene sequence: CDR1 WNHNN, CDR2 SYGVQD (reference sequence). CDR3 sequence reads: CASSESGGPSYYGYTF. The CDR3 nucleotides are TGCGCCAGCAGTGAGTCGGGGGGACCGTCCTACTATGGCTACACCTTC.

This clone came up once. V is TRBV28 and J is TRBJ2-7; no firm D call. Germline loops: CDR1 MDHEN, CDR2 SYDVKM. V was trimmed by 5 bases and J by 0 bases, leaving 20 bases between them. The CDR3 has 17 residues. The chain's CDR3 is CASSPPFWPIHSYEQYF. CDR3 nucleotide sequence: TGTGCCAGCAGTCCTCCTTTTTGGCCAATACACTCCTACGAGCAGTACTTC. The full variable domain, its missing parts supplied by reference TRBV28 and TRBJ2-7, is DVKVTQSSRYLVKRTGEKVFLECVQDMDHENMFWYRQDPGLGLRLIYFSYDVKMKEKGDIPEGYSVSREKKERFSLILESASTNQTSMYLCASSPPFWPIHSYEQYFGPGTRLTVT.

This sequence joins TRBV27 and TRBJ1-1; D may be TRBD1 (6 bases). The V end lost 0 bases, the J end lost 7 bases, and 15 bases lay between the germline ends. This CDR3 has 15 residues. Germline-derived CDR1 and CDR2 are MNHEY and SMNVEV (reference sequence). This CDR3 reads CASSLSGGVLVEAFF. The CDR3 DNA reads TGTGCCAGCAGTTTATCAGGGGGGGTTTTAGTTGAAGCTTTCTTT.

V usage is TRBV7-9 and J usage is TRBJ1-6; D may be TRBD1 (6 bases). Germline CDR1 SEHNR, CDR2 FQNEAQ (reference sequence). V dropped 0 bases and J dropped 5 bases, with 11 bases sitting between them. This CDR3 has 16 residues. CDR3 DNA: TGTGCCAGCAGCTTAGCGCCGCAGGGGAATAATTCACCCCTCCACTTT. This codes for CASSLAPQGNNSPLHF.

The V and J genes are TRBV27 and TRBJ2-5; D remains ambiguous. CDR3 length equals 13 residues. The V end was cut by 5 bases, the J end by 2 bases, with 9 bases between. Germline lookup yields CDR1 MNHEY and CDR2 SMNVEV (reference sequence). CDR3 region: CASSRKPQETQYF. The CDR3 DNA sequence: TGTGCCAGCAGTAGGAAACCTCAAGAGACCCAGTACTTC.

The J gene is TRBJ2-7, the V gene TRBV28, with 9 positions matching TRBD1. J was trimmed by 4 bases and V by 5 bases; bases with no gene match: 6. Germline-derived CDR1 and CDR2 are MDHEN and SYDVKM. The CDR3 loop spans 14 amino acids. The CDR3 loop reads CASSTGTGRYEQYF. The CDR3 DNA sequence: TGTGCCAGCAGTACCGGGACAGGGAGGTACGAGCAGTACTTC.

The table lists this clone with a few counts. V usage is TRBV4-3 and J usage is TRBJ2-7, with D perhaps matching TRBD1 or TRBD2 (5 bases each). From germline, CDR1 is LGHNA and CDR2 YSLEER. The CDR3 has 18 amino acids. V shed 4 bases and J shed 3 bases, with 25 bases lying between them. CDR3 in amino acids: CASSPSGHPKGVIYEQYF. For the CDR3, the DNA is TGCGCCAGCAGCCCCTCAGGGCATCCTAAGGGAGTTATCTACGAGCAGTACTTC.

V gene TRBV7-9 combines with J gene TRBJ1-2; D is undetermined. The germline V gene encodes CDR1 SEHNR and CDR2 FQNEAQ (reference sequence). This CDR3 has 13 amino acids. Trimming removed 3 bases from V and 8 bases from J, with 13 bases in between. The CDR3 loop is CASSFLSARGYTF. The CDR3 DNA reads TGTGCCAGCAGCTTTCTATCCGCTCGAGGCTACACCTTC. Drawing the rest from reference TRBV7-9 and TRBJ1-2, the complete variable domain is DTGVSQNPRHKITKRGQNVTFRCDPISEHNRLYWYRQTLGQGPEFLTYFQNEAQLEKSRLLSDRFSAERPKGSFSTLEIQRTEQGDSAMYLCASSFLSARGYTFGSGTRLTVV.

The rearrangement joins TRBV27 to TRBJ1-6, with D uncertain. V was cut by 7 bases and J by 0 bases, with 13 bases left in between. Germline values: CDR1 MNHEY, CDR2 SMNVEV (reference sequence). The CDR3 runs to 16 residues. This CDR3 is CASTSSISSYNSPLHF. DNA for the CDR3: TGTGCCAGCACGAGCTCGATCAGCTCCTATAATTCACCCCTCCACTTT.

The genes are TRBV10-3 and TRBJ1-1; D gene uncertain. V was shortened by 5 bases and J by 2 bases, with 18 bases between the two germline ends. The CDR3 loop spans 16 amino acids. CDR1 is ENHRY and CDR2 is SYGVKD in the germline V gene. CDR3 sequence: CAISTVQALVNTEAFF. Here the CDR3 DNA reads TGTGCCATCAGTACGGTACAAGCCCTTGTTAACACTGAAGCTTTCTTT.

V usage is TRBV5-6 and J usage is TRBJ1-2; 8 bases are shared with TRBD1. The V and J ends lost 5 bases and 8 bases, in that order; junction bases with no gene match: 11. The CDR3 has 14 amino acids. Germline V lookup: CDR1 SGHDT, CDR2 YYEEEE. CDR3 coding DNA: TGTGCCAGCAGTCCTAGATTTGACAGGGGAGGCTACACCTTC. Its protein is CASSPRFDRGGYTF.

This clone was counted a single time. This chain's CDR3 is CASSQEGVQYNEQFF. In nucleotides, the CDR3 is TGTGCCAGCAGCCAAGAGGGAGTGCAGTACAATGAGCAGTTCTTC. V usage is TRBV14 and J usage is TRBJ2-1; D perhaps matches TRBD2 (5 bases). Trimming took 0 bases from V and 4 from J, leaving 10 bases between them. From germline, CDR1 is SGHDN and CDR2 FVKESK. The CDR3 is 15 amino acids.

The V gene is TRBV20-1, the J gene TRBJ2-7; unclear D gene. Between the trimmed V and J ends, which lost 6 bases and 4 bases, there was a span of 10 bases. This CDR3 is built from 11 residues. The germline V gene encodes CDR1 DFQATT and CDR2 SNEGSKA (reference sequence). The DNA of the CDR3 is TGCAGTGCCGGCCCGGGTTACGAGCAGTACTTC. Amino acid sequence: CSAGPGYEQYF.

The chain employs TRBV27 and TRBJ1-2; D is unresolved. Trimming shortened V by 3 bases and J by 1 base, and 12 bases separated the two germline ends. Germline V gene lookup returns CDR1 MNHEY and CDR2 SMNVEV (reference sequence). The CDR3 sequence is 15 residues long. The CDR3 is CASSLYRGINYGYTF. In DNA form, the CDR3 reads TGTGCCAGCAGTTTGTATCGAGGGATTAACTATGGCTACACCTTC.

The genes are TRBV28 and TRBJ1-2, with D unresolved. V was cut by 7 bases and J by 4 bases, with 7 bases left in between. The CDR3 consists of 11 residues. Germline-derived CDR1 and CDR2 are MDHEN and SYDVKM. CDR3: CASTLGYGYTF. Written as DNA, the CDR3 is TGTGCCAGCACGTTGGGCTATGGCTACACCTTC.

The chain recombines TRBV5-6 with TRBJ1-3; D may be TRBD1 (5 bases). This CDR3 spans 15 amino acids. Germline CDR1 and CDR2: SGHDT and YYEEEE. V was trimmed by 1 base and J by 1 base, leaving 9 bases between them. CDR3 residues: CASSLIQGSGNTIYF. As DNA, the CDR3 is TGTGCCAGCAGCTTGATTCAGGGATCTGGAAACACCATATATTTT.

This chain uses TRBV6-5 with TRBJ2-7; weak D call: TRBD1 (6 bases). The germline CDR1 and CDR2 sequences are MNHEY and SVGAGI. The CDR3 covers 13 residues. V dropped 7 bases and J dropped 6 bases, with 16 bases sitting between them. CDR3: CASKSAQGVEQYF. Here the CDR3 DNA reads TGTGCCAGCAAATCGGCACAGGGCGTCGAGCAGTACTTC.

The chain carries TRBV11-3 and TRBJ2-3; D is perhaps TRBD1 (6 bases). V lost 5 bases and J 1 base, leaving 16 bases between the germline ends. Germline CDR1 reads SGHNT; CDR2 reads YENEEA. There are 16 residues in the CDR3. For the CDR3, the DNA is TGTGCCAGCAGCACCGGGACATTAGAAGGCACAGATACGCAGTATTTT. It translates to CASSTGTLEGTDTQYF. The full variable domain, with the rest looked up from reference TRBV11-3 and TRBJ2-3, is EAGVVQSPRYKIIEKKQPVAFWCNPISGHNTLYWYLQNLGQGPELLIRYENEEAVDDSQLPKDRFSAERLKGVDSTLKIQPAELGDSAVYLCASSTGTLEGTDTQYFGPGTRLTVL.

The chain carries TRBV28 and TRBJ1-3; D ambiguous. The CDR3 length is 12 residues. Trimming removed 6 bases at V and 3 bases at J, with 6 bases between. Germline V gene lookup returns CDR1 MDHEN and CDR2 SYDVKM. The CDR3 reads CASRGYGNTIYF. CDR3 DNA sequence: TGTGCCAGCAGGGGGTATGGAAACACCATATATTTT.